A single sample is the source of the 28 T cell receptor beta chains below, sequenced in a study of Ad26.COV2.S vaccination and SARS-CoV-2 variants. The protocol was immunoSEQ multiplex PCR, while the TCRdb copy is restricted to in-frame clones and leaves out a portion. The sample carries about half a million clones, nearly 90% recorded once. The sample's treatment: around 19 received Ad26.COV2.S at low or high dose, single or two shots; about 5 received placebo; per-sample allocation not given. Specimen acquisition occurred on day 63 following the initial vaccine or placebo injection. The sample consisted of peripheral blood, taken in a trial of Ad26.COV2.S vaccine versus placebo. All receptors come from a person between 18 and 60 years old who received the Ad26.COV2.S COVID-19 vaccine or a placebo.

The chain joins TRBV30 to TRBJ1-6; maybe TRBD1 (6 bases). V was pared by 5 bases and J by 6 bases, with 17 bases between. CDR1 is GTSNPN and CDR2 is SVGIG in the germline V gene (reference sequence). The length of the CDR3 is 15 residues. CDR3 in amino acids: CAWVASLRGNSPLHF. In nucleotides, the CDR3 is TGTGCCTGGGTTGCGTCCCTCAGGGGTAATTCACCCCTCCACTTT. The entire variable domain, with the rest obtained from reference TRBV30 and TRBJ1-6, is as follows: SQTIHQWPATLVQPVGSPLSLECTVEGTSNPNLYWYRQAAGRGLQLLFYSVGIGQISSEVPQNLSASRPQDRQFILSSKKLLLSDSGFYLCAWVASLRGNSPLHFGNGTRLTVT.

This chain links TRBV5-3 with TRBJ1-5; tentatively, D is TRBD1 (6 bases). TRBV5-3 is classed as an ORF, of uncertain function. Trimming took off 0 bases at V and 0 bases at J, with 25 bases between the two ends. The CDR3 has 21 residues. The DNA of the CDR3 is TGTGCCAGAAGCTTGGAAGTCAGGGGCCGCCTTAACCGAAATAGCAATCAGCCCCAGCATTTT. Residues: CARSLEVRGRLNRNSNQPQHF.

This clone has a single count. This sequence joins TRBV2 and TRBJ2-1; D is unclear. Trimming removed 7 bases at V and 8 bases at J, with 15 bases between. Per the germline V gene, CDR1 is SNHLY and CDR2 is FYNNEI. There are 13 residues in the CDR3. This CDR3 reads CASTLEAGDEQFF. The DNA of the CDR3 is TGTGCCAGCACCCTAGAGGCCGGCGATGAGCAGTTCTTC.

The genes are TRBV5-1 and TRBJ1-6; weak D call: TRBD1 (5 bases). V was trimmed by 4 bases and J by 4 bases, leaving 9 bases between them. This CDR3 has 14 residues. CDR1 SGHRS and CDR2 YFSETQ come from the germline V gene. The DNA for the CDR3 is TGCGCCAGCAGCCCGGGACGGTATAATTCACCCCTCCACTTT. The encoded protein is CASSPGRYNSPLHF.

The chain employs TRBV14 and TRBJ1-4, with D unresolved. The germline V gene encodes CDR1 SGHDN and CDR2 FVKESK. This CDR3 is built from 13 residues. V lost 5 bases and J lost 7, with 11 bases in between. For the CDR3, the DNA is TGTGCCAGCAGCATAGTTGAAGGTGAAAAACTGTTTTTT. It yields the protein CASSIVEGEKLFF.

The chain uses TRBV7-2 and TRBJ2-3; possibly TRBD1 or TRBD2 for D (6 bases each). Germline CDR1 SGHTA, CDR2 FQGNSA. Trimming left V 2 bases short and J 6 bases short, with 12 bases between. The CDR3 consists of 14 residues. The CDR3 bases are TGTGCCAGCAGCTTAACGGGGGCCCCTGATACGCAGTATTTT. This sequence encodes CASSLTGAPDTQYF.

This clone has just one count. The chain is built from TRBV18 and TRBJ2-7; 16 nucleotides line up with TRBD2. The CDR3 loop spans 22 amino acids. The germline V gene has CDR1 KGHSH and CDR2 LQKENI. J gave up 2 bases and V 3 bases, and 19 bases lay outside the gene matches. This chain's CDR3 is CASSPGTSGRAYSRNGAYEQYF. In nucleotides, the CDR3 is TGTGCCAGCTCACCCGGGACTAGCGGGAGGGCCTATTCAAGAAACGGCGCCTACGAGCAGTACTTC.

This rearrangement joins TRBV3-1 (or the pseudogene TRBV3-2) to TRBJ2-2; 7 nucleotides line up with TRBD1. Germline loops: CDR1 LGHDT, CDR2 YNNKEL (reference sequence). This CDR3 spans 14 amino acids. V trimming: 6 bases; J trimming: 7 bases; junction bases outside the gene matches: 8. The CDR3 sequence: CASRPTGFGGELFF. In DNA, the CDR3 is TGTGCCAGCAGGCCGACAGGGTTCGGCGGGGAGCTGTTTTTT.

This chain joins TRBV6-6 and TRBJ1-1; 9 nucleotides align to TRBD1. The trim removed 8 bases at V and 6 bases at J, leaving 10 bases unmatched. Germline CDR1 and CDR2: MNHNY and SVGAGI (reference sequence). The CDR3 extends over 14 amino acids. The CDR3 coding sequence is TGTGCCAGCGGGTACCGGGACAGGGCCGCTGAAGCTTTCTTT. This sequence encodes CASGYRDRAAEAFF.

This sequence joins TRBV6-2 or TRBV6-3 and TRBJ1-2, with D possibly TRBD1 on 6 matching bases. The germline gives CDR1 MNHEY, CDR2 SVGEGT. V was shortened by 2 bases and J by 7 bases, with 17 bases between the two germline ends. The CDR3 length is 15 residues. The CDR3 is CASSYLRGSGTGYTF. CDR3 sequence (DNA): TGTGCCAGCAGTTACCTGAGGGGGTCTGGAACTGGCTACACCTTC.

The CDR3 nucleotides read TGTGCCAGCAGCTCGGACAGGGGCGGGCTCGGTCTACGTGAAAAACTGTTTTTT. This gives the protein CASSSDRGGLGLREKLFF. The chain joins TRBV6-2 or TRBV6-3 to TRBJ1-4; 9 bases align to TRBD1. Unmatched junction bases numbered 18, after V lost 6 bases and J lost 7 bases. Germline values: CDR1 MNHEY, CDR2 SVGEGT. The CDR3 covers 18 residues.

V usage is TRBV28 and J usage is TRBJ2-7; the match to TRBD2 covers 9 bases. Germline values: CDR1 MDHEN, CDR2 SYDVKM. This CDR3 contains 14 residues. V lost 3 bases, J lost 4 bases, and 4 bases stayed unmatched. The CDR3 bases are TGTGCCAGCAGTTTGGAGACTAGCGGTTACGAGCAGTACTTC. This encodes CASSLETSGYEQYF.

V gene TRBV7-8 combines with J gene TRBJ1-2, with 8 bases fitting TRBD1. J was trimmed by 4 bases and V by 5 bases; bases with no gene match: 9. The CDR3 totals 15 residues. The germline V gene encodes CDR1 SGHVS and CDR2 FQNEAQ. The CDR3 bases are TGTGCCAGCAGCAGAGGACAGGGCGGTGTCTATGGCTACACCTTC. Residues: CASSRGQGGVYGYTF.

V usage is TRBV7-2 and J usage is TRBJ1-3; 7 bases match TRBD1. In germline, CDR1 is SGHTA, CDR2 FQGNSA. CDR3 length: 20 amino acids. Trimming cost V 0 bases and J 1 base; bases outside gene matches: 15. The DNA for the CDR3 is TGTGCCAGCAGCTTAGCTGGTGCATCGACAGGGTCTTTATCTGGAAACACCATATATTTT. Its translation: CASSLAGASTGSLSGNTIYF.

Worth noting for this clone: Additional DNA sequences in this sample encode the identical CDR3. The gene calls are TRBV9 and TRBJ2-3, with D unclear. The V gene's germline CDR1 is SGDLS and CDR2 YYNGEE. V was pared by 0 bases and J by 0 bases, with 5 bases between. The CDR3 is made up of 14 amino acids. The DNA of the CDR3 is TGTGCCAGCAGCGTAGGTGGAAGCACAGATACGCAGTATTTT. Translating gives CASSVGGSTDTQYF.

The chain has TRBV15 and TRBJ1-2; 7 bases fit TRBD1. The CDR3 has 16 amino acids. CDR1 and CDR2 (germline): LNHNV, YYDKDF (reference sequence). The trim removed 2 bases at V and 4 bases at J, leaving 10 bases unmatched. The DNA of the CDR3 is TGTGCCACCAGCAGAAACTTGGGACAGCCAACCTATGGCTACACCTTC. Residues: CATSRNLGQPTYGYTF.

V is TRBV12-3 or TRBV12-4 and J is TRBJ1-3, with unresolved D. V shed 7 bases and J shed 5 bases, with 12 bases lying between them. This CDR3 is built from 13 residues. CDR3 protein: CASTDMGRNTIYF. The CDR3 region has the DNA TGTGCCAGCACCGACATGGGGAGAAACACCATATATTTT.

The J gene is TRBJ1-3, the V gene TRBV6-5; 9 bases are shared with TRBD1. The length of the CDR3 is 15 residues. Germline CDR1 and CDR2: MNHEY and SVGAGI. With V trimmed by 6 bases and J by 7 bases, 10 bases remained unmatched. CDR3 region: CASRVGQGVWNTIYF. CDR3 DNA: TGTGCCAGCAGGGTGGGACAGGGAGTTTGGAACACCATATATTTT.

This chain joins TRBV29-1 and TRBJ1-2; no clear D gene. The CDR3 consists of 10 residues. CDR1 is SQVTM and CDR2 is ANQGSEA in the germline V gene. V lost 5 bases and J 8 bases, leaving 9 bases between the germline ends. The CDR3 loop reads CSVPGIGYTF. In DNA form, the CDR3 reads TGCAGCGTTCCTGGGATAGGCTACACCTTC.

This clone was seen a few times. This rearrangement joins TRBV14 to TRBJ2-7; 10 nucleotides align to TRBD1. J lost 4 bases, V lost 1 base, and 4 bases had no gene match. CDR3 length equals 15 residues. Germline V gene data show CDR1 as SGHDN and CDR2 as FVKESK. In nucleotides, the CDR3 is TGTGCCAGCAGCCAAGGACAGGGGGCTCCGTACGAGCAGTACTTC. This sequence encodes CASSQGQGAPYEQYF.

The genes are TRBV9 and TRBJ1-3; D is unresolved. Trimming stripped 2 bases from V and 0 bases from J, with 9 bases between. CDR1 SGDLS and CDR2 YYNGEE come from the germline V gene. This CDR3 spans 15 amino acids. CDR3 DNA sequence: TGTGCCAGCAGCGTTGCAGCGTACTCTGGAAACACCATATATTTT. It is translated as CASSVAAYSGNTIYF.

The chain combines TRBV5-1 with TRBJ1-1; D is uncertain. The ends were cut back, 0 bases at V and 4 bases at J, with 13 bases in the middle. Germline assignment: CDR1 SGHRS and CDR2 YFSETQ. There are 15 residues in the CDR3. DNA of the CDR3: TGCGCCAGCAGCTTGGGGATGTCGGGTAGCACTGAAGCTTTCTTT. Encoded protein: CASSLGMSGSTEAFF.

The chain joins TRBV5-4 to TRBJ1-1; 10 bases line up with TRBD1. This CDR3 spans 14 amino acids. V lost 4 bases and J lost 4; bases outside the gene matches: 4. Germline assignment: CDR1 SGHNT and CDR2 YYREEE (reference sequence). CDR3 amino acids: CASSRQGAGTEAFF. In nucleotides, the CDR3 is TGTGCCAGCAGCCGACAGGGGGCTGGCACTGAAGCTTTCTTT.

J is TRBJ2-3 and V is TRBV19; D remains unclear. Between the trimmed V and J ends, which lost 7 bases and 1 base, there was a span of 12 bases. The germline CDR1 and CDR2 sequences are LNHDA and SQIVND (reference sequence). This CDR3 contains 14 residues. CDR3 in DNA: TGTGCCAGTAAACCCCGAGGAGGCACAGATACGCAGTATTTT. Protein: CASKPRGGTDTQYF.

The V and J genes are TRBV19 and TRBJ2-3, with D unclear. Between the trimmed V and J ends, which lost 7 bases and 2 bases, there was a span of 7 bases. Germline V CDR1 and CDR2: LNHDA, SQIVND (reference sequence). This CDR3 comprises 12 residues. The CDR3 DNA reads as TGTGCCAGTATTGGGGACACAGATACGCAGTATTTT. It is translated as CASIGDTDTQYF.

The J gene is TRBJ1-3, the V gene TRBV20-1; D is perhaps TRBD1 (5 bases). V lost 3 bases and J lost 0, with 15 bases in between. Germline values: CDR1 DFQATT, CDR2 SNEGSKA (reference sequence). The CDR3 contains 16 residues. The chain's CDR3 is CSASQGASFSGNTIYF. The CDR3 bases are TGCAGTGCTAGTCAGGGAGCGTCGTTCTCTGGAAACACCATATATTTT.

The chain recombines TRBV18 with TRBJ2-2; TRBD1 aligns across 8 bases. Trimming took 3 bases from V and 2 from J; bases not matched to a gene: 5. CDR3 size: 16 residues. Per germline, CDR1 KGHSH and CDR2 LQKENI. The CDR3 DNA follows: TGTGCCAGCTCACCTCAGGGGGCGGCAAACACCGGGGAGCTGTTTTTT. It codes for CASSPQGAANTGELFF.

V gene TRBV6-5 combines with J gene TRBJ1-2; TRBD1 is a possible D gene (5 bases). CDR1 and CDR2 (germline): MNHEY, SVGAGI. This CDR3 has 13 amino acids. With 6 bases removed from V and 6 bases from J, the gap between germline ends came to 14 bases. The CDR3 here is CASSPLGTNGYTF. The CDR3 DNA follows: TGTGCCAGCAGCCCCCTTGGGACTAATGGCTACACCTTC.